This record covers a single T cell receptor beta chain. Germline V gene lookup returns CDR1 MNHEY and CDR2 SVGEGT. CDR3 size: 16 residues. The V and J ends lost 6 bases and 2 bases, in that order; junction bases with no gene match: 8. This sample is part of a study of T cell responses to AZD1222 COVID-19 vaccine. Sequencing was performed with immunoSEQ multiplex PCR; in TCRdb, only in-frame clones are kept and a portion is missing. This sample has 110,000 or so clones, with around nine tenths found just once. The specimen comprised peripheral blood, sampled 28 days after the second AZD1222 dose. The chain carries TRBV6-2 or TRBV6-3 and TRBJ2-3; 10 nucleotides line up with TRBD2. The source of this sequence is an adult who received the AZD1222 COVID-19 vaccine. The CDR3 DNA sequence: TGTGCCAGCAGCCCCCGGACTAGCGGAGACACAGATACGCAGTATTTT. This codes for CASSPRTSGDTDTQYF.